This T cell receptor (beta chain) derives from a study of blood T cell repertoires in COVID-19. About the study: Material from acute and convalescent COVID-19 was sourced from the United States, Italy and Spain. Sample material is recorded as cDNA or gDNA derived from T cells, B-cell-depleted T cells, or PBMCs.

The V gene lost 4 bases and the J gene lost 8 bases, with 18 bases spanning the gap. The CDR3 is 16 amino acids. Germline CDR1 is LNHDA and CDR2 is SQIVND (reference sequence). Original analysis: Amplified reference gene primers provided the basis for estimating nucleated cell counts. Profiled with immunoSEQ multiplex PCR; TCRdb holds only in-frame clones, not every one. The V and J calls and clone size were taken over from that table, and D and trimming were inferred from the DNA. The sample shows approximately 140,000 clones, around 87% of them seen only once. This TCR was sampled from a woman aged 60-70 years with active or convalescent COVID-19. The V and J genes are TRBV19 and TRBJ1-6; unclear D gene. The sequenced sample was peripheral blood. CDR3 sequence (DNA): TGTGCCAGTAGTAATGTGGTCGTCGGCGGGGATTCACCCCTCCACTTT. Encoded protein: CASSNVVVGGDSPLHF.